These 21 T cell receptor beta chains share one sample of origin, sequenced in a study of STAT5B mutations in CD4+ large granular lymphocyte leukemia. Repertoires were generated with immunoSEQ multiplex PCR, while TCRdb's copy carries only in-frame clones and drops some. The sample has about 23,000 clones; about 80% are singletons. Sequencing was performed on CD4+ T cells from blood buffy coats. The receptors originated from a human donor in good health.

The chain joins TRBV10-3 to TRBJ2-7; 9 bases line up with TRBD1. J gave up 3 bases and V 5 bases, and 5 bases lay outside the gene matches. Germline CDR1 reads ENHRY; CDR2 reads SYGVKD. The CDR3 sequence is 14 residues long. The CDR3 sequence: CAISNRDRDYEQYF. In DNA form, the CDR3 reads TGTGCCATCAGTAACCGGGACAGGGACTACGAGCAGTACTTC.

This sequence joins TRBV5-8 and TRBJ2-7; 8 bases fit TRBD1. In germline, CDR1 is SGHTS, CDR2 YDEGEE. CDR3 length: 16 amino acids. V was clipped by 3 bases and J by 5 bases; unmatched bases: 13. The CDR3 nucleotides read TGTGCCAGCAGCTCTACTACCGGGACAGGCCCCCACGAGCAGTACTTC. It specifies CASSSTTGTGPHEQYF.

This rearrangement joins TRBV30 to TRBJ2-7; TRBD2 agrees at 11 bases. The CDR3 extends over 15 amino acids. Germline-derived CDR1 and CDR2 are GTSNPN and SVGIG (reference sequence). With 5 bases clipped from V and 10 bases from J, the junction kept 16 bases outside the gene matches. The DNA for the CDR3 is TGTGCCTGGTCCCCCCCCGGACTAGCGGGCCTCGAACAGTACTTC. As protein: CAWSPPGLAGLEQYF.

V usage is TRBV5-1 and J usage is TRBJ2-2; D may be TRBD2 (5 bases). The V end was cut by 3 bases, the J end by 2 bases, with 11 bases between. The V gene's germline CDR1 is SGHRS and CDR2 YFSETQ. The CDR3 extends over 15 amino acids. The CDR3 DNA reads TGCGCCAGCAGCTACGACGCGGGCAACACCGGGGAGCTGTTTTTT. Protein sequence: CASSYDAGNTGELFF.

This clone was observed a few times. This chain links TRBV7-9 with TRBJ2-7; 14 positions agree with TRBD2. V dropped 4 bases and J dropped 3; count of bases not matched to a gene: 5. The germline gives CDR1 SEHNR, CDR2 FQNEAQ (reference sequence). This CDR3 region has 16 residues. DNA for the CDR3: TGTGCCAGCAGCTCCCCGACTAGCGGGAGGGACTACGAGCAGTACTTC. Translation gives CASSSPTSGRDYEQYF.

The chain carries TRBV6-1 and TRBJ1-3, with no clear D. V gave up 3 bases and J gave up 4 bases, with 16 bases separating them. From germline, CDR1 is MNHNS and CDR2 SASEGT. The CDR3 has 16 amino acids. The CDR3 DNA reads TGTGCCAGCAGTGATATTGGCCGAACCTGGGGAAACACCATATATTTT. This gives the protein CASSDIGRTWGNTIYF.

The CDR3 DNA reads TGTGCCAGCAGCCCCGGGACAGGGTACAATGAGCAGTTCTTC. It is translated as CASSPGTGYNEQFF. This chain connects TRBV11-3 to TRBJ2-1; 9 bases agree with TRBD1. Germline CDR1 reads SGHNT; CDR2 reads YENEEA. There are 14 residues in the CDR3. J lost 4 bases, V lost 5 bases, and 3 bases had no gene match.

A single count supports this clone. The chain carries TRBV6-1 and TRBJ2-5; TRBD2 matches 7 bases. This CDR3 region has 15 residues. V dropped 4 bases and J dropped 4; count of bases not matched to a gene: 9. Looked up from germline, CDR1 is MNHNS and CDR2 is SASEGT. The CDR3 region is CASSAHTGGGETQYF. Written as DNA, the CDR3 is TGTGCCAGCAGTGCCCACACGGGCGGGGGAGAGACCCAGTACTTC.

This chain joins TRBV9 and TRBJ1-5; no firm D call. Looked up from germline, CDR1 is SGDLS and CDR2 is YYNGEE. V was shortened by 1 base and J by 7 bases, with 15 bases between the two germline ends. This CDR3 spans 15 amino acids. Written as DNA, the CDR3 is TGTGCCAGCAGCGTATCCGCGGGATCGGGCCAGCCCCAGCATTTT. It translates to CASSVSAGSGQPQHF.

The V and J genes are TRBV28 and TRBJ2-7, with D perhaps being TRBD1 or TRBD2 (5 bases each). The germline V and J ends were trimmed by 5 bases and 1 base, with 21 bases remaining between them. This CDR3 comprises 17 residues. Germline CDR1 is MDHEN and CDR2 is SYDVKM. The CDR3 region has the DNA TGTGCCAGCAGTCACTCGAGGGGCACCGCCTCGTCCTACGAGCAGTACTTC. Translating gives CASSHSRGTASSYEQYF.

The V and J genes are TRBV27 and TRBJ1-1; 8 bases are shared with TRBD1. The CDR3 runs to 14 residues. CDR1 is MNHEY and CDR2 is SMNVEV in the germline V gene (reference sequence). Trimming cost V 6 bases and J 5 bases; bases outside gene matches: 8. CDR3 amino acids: CASSRNDRGTEAFF. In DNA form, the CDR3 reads TGTGCCAGCAGCCGGAACGACAGGGGTACTGAAGCTTTCTTT.

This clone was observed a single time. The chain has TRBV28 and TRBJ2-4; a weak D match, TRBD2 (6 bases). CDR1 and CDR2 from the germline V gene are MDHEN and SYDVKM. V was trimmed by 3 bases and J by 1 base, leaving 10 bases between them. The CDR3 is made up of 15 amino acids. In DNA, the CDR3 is TGTGCCAGCAGTTTGGGACTGCGCGCCAAAAACATTCAGTACTTC. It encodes CASSLGLRAKNIQYF. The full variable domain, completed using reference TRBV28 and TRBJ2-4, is DVKVTQSSRYLVKRTGEKVFLECVQDMDHENMFWYRQDPGLGLRLIYFSYDVKMKEKGDIPEGYSVSREKKERFSLILESASTNQTSMYLCASSLGLRAKNIQYFGAGTRLSVL.

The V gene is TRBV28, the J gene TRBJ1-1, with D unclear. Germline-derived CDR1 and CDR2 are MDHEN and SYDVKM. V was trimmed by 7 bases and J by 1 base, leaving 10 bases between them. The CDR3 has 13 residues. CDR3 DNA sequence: TGTGCCAGCATTAATTCGGGGAACACTGAAGCTTTCTTT. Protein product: CASINSGNTEAFF. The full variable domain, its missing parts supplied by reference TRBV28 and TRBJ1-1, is DVKVTQSSRYLVKRTGEKVFLECVQDMDHENMFWYRQDPGLGLRLIYFSYDVKMKEKGDIPEGYSVSREKKERFSLILESASTNQTSMYLCASINSGNTEAFFGQGTRLTVV.

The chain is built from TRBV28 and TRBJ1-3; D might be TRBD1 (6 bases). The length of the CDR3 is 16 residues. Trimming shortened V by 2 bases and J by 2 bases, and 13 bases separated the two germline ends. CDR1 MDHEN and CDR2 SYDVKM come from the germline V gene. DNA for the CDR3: TGTGCCAGCAGTTTAGTCTCGGGGGGCACTGGAAACACCATATATTTT. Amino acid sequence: CASSLVSGGTGNTIYF.

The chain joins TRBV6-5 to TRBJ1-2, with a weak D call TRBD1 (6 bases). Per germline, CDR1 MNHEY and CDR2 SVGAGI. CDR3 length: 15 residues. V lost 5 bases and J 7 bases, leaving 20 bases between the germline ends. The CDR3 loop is CASSGQSDGPIGYTF. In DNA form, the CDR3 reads TGTGCCAGCAGTGGACAGTCGGACGGACCTATTGGCTACACCTTC.

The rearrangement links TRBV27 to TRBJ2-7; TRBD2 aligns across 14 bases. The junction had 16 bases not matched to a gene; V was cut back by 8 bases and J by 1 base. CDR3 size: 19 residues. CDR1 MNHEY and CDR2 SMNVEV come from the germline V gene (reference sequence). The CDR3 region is CASRGWSLGTSGSSYEQYF. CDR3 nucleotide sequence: TGTGCCAGCCGAGGTTGGTCCCTCGGGACTAGCGGGAGTTCCTACGAGCAGTACTTC.

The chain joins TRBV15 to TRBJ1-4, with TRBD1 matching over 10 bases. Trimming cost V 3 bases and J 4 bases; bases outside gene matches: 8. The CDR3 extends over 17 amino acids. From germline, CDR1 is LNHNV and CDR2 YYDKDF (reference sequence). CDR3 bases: TGTGCCACCAGCAGCGATGACAGGGGGCCGGGTAATGAAAAACTGTTTTTT. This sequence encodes CATSSDDRGPGNEKLFF.

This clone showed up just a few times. CDR3 in amino acids: CAGGQTNTEAFF. In DNA form, the CDR3 reads TGTGCCGGGGGACAGACGAACACTGAAGCTTTCTTT. V and J are TRBV10-3 and TRBJ1-1, with 7 bases fitting TRBD1. V lost 11 bases and J lost 1; bases outside the gene matches: 4. CDR1 and CDR2 from the germline V gene are ENHRY and SYGVKD. The CDR3 is made up of 12 amino acids.

Here the CDR3 reads CASSPTPREQYF. As DNA, the CDR3 is TGTGCCAGCAGCCCAACCCCGCGCGAGCAGTACTTC. The gene calls are TRBV7-9 and TRBJ2-5; D gene uncertain. Judging by the DNA end, TRBJ2-7 fits better; the J call may be wrong. Germline V gene sequence: CDR1 SEHNR, CDR2 FQNEAQ (reference sequence). The CDR3 runs 12 residues.

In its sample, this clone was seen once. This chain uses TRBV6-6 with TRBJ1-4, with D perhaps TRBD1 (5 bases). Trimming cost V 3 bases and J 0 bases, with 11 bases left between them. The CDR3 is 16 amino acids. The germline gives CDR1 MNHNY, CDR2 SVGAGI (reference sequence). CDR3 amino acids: CASSYGKTATNEKLFF. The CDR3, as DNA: TGTGCCAGCAGTTATGGGAAGACAGCAACTAATGAAAAACTGTTTTTT.

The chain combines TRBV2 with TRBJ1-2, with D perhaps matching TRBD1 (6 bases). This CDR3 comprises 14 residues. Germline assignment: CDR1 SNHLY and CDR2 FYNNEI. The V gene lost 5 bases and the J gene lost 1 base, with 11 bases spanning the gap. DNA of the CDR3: TGTGCCAGCAGTCTAAACAGGGATAACTATGGCTACACCTTC. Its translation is CASSLNRDNYGYTF.